The T cell receptor beta chain described here comes from a study of cytomegalovirus exposure and HLA in healthy donors. Overall study context: One earlier analysis, a look at some 180 million T cells, found about 110 million unique TCR beta sequences. The study's early data release held about 85 million unique TCRs from HLA-typed donors.

13 Jbeta primers and 60 Vbeta primers were used for the PCR. TCRdb's copy holds only in-frame clones and misses some; the assay was immunoSEQ multiplex PCR. The sample shows about 150,000 clones, around 80% of them seen only once. This cohort consisted of healthy bone marrow donors. As to this clone: What it recognizes is unknown.

V gave up 1 base and J gave up 1 base, with 14 bases separating them. Germline V gives CDR1 LNHDA, CDR2 SQIVND (reference sequence). The CDR3 consists of 17 residues. Study-wide results and limits: Overall, around 150 TCR beta chains were annotated as cytomegalovirus-associated.

This receptor was taken from a man aged 25 to 40 in good health and CMV-seropositive. The chain joins TRBV19 to TRBJ2-1; possibly TRBD2 for D (6 bases). Sequenced material: PBMCs. CDR3 in amino acids: CASSIGLAGRSYNEQFF. Written as DNA, the CDR3 is TGTGCCAGTAGTATAGGTTTGGCAGGGAGGTCCTACAATGAGCAGTTCTTC.